This note documents a single T cell receptor beta chain sequence. Which antigen it targets is not known. Per-nucleotide qualities are absent, and no much larger clonotype sits a single base away. This sample is drawn from a study of shared clonotypes between healthy human individuals (dated by TCRdb to the early 2020s). Notes on the research overall: The cohort comprised two women and a few men aged 18 to 49 years. Different laboratories and diverse techniques were used to prepare libraries and sequence TCR repertoires, to increase sequencing depth and limit assay-specific biases. For each donor, CD4 naive and CD4 memory were each run on three plates, CD8 naive on two plates, and CD8 memory on one plate. Between about 0.94 and 8.9 billion PBMCs per donor were obtained by leukapheresis. To estimate repertoire size and how much clonotypes are shared between individuals, the study performed deep sequencing of blood TCR repertoires from a few healthy adults.

Using the deep immunoSEQ assay, TCR CDR3 regions were amplified from genomic DNA by multiplex PCR. Extracted genomic DNA from each cell subset was spread evenly across all wells of several immunoSEQ 96-well plates, with each plate serving as a replicate. For sorted subsets, roughly 200 ng genomic DNA, equal to about 30,000 T cell genomes, was loaded into each replicate PCR. Purified libraries were quantified with a Qubit 3.0 fluorometer, sized on a Bioanalyzer 2100, and re-quantified with the KAPA Library Quantification kit. Each immunoSEQ 96-well plate was sequenced on its own single-read 150-cycle Illumina NextSeq 550 flow cell. In the authors' own workflow: Because the immunoSEQ output held only junctional sequences and lacked quality scores, the filtering could not match the filtering applied to full-length reads. Sequences were annotated with PyIR, a Python wrapper for IgBLAST v1.9, and V/J genes and CDR3 were assigned using IMGT germline references. Reads with weak V/J assignments (E-value above 1e-6), missing CDR3, stop codons, out-of-frame junctions, or ambiguous translated residues were removed. V3J clonotypes were defined as sequences sharing an identical inferred V gene, J gene, and CDR3 amino acid sequence. Percentage overlap between repertoires was calculated by dividing the number of shared unique clonotypes by the size of the smaller repertoire. Repertoire richness was assessed with RTK rarefaction, the Chao1 estimator, and Recon v2.1 estimates of unobserved clonotypes. Generation probabilities were computed with OLGA for all TCRbeta clonotypes obtained by the gDNA method from several donors. Imported from immuneACCESS, the table was reduced by TCRdb to in-frame sequences with V and J called. These copies leave out some clones; in studies compared against another copy, an unresolved V gene accounts for under half, and the cause of the remainder is not known. That table gives V, J and clone size, and the DNA gave D and trimming. Recorded for this sample are around 200,000 clones; over 85% of them occurred a single time. Around 0.067% of the sample lies in the top ten.

What the research found in general, with its limitations: Because the study included a small number of donors, the genetic and exposure-history diversity represented was limited. Based on pairwise subsampling, the degree of clonotype sharing among donors was expected to be affected by sequencing depth. Only blood was sampled, and tissue TCR repertoires likely differ from those in blood. Sharing across a few donors was observed for approximately 4.6% of naive CD4, less than 4% of naive CD8, 2% to 2.5% of memory CD4, and about 0.4% of memory CD8 clonotypes. Rarefaction of sorted-subset datasets indicated incomplete sequencing despite the large sequencing depth. Larger estimated clonotype richness was generally found for naive subsets than for memory subsets. Higher generation probabilities were observed for clonotypes shared by all four sorted-subset donors than for non-shared clonotypes.

The CDR3 measures 15 amino acids from cysteine to phenylalanine. Only the CDR3 region is kept as DNA, spanning 45 bases read in frame from base 1. According to the germline V gene, CDR1 reads SGHVS and CDR2 reads FNYEAQ. The V end loses 4 bases and the J end loses 0 bases, and a stretch of 13 bases separates them. The donors were healthy, HIV-negative adults with no recently reported acute infections or vaccinations. All donors were Caucasian adults living in Nashville, Tennessee, USA. CD4+ T cells were enriched by magnetic negative selection; naive cells were then positively selected on CD45RA, and the negative fraction formed the memory subset. Blood was collected by leukapheresis, and PBMCs were isolated by Ficoll-Histopaque density gradient centrifugation and then cryopreserved in liquid nitrogen vapor phase. Analytical flow cytometry was used to check the purity and quantity of every magnetically sorted T cell population. Genomic DNA was isolated from every sorted fraction and measured by UV absorbance on a Nanodrop 2000c.

The sequence joins TRBV7-6 to TRBJ2-7, with no reliable assignment of the D segment. What was sequenced was naive CD4+ T cells sorted from blood. The sample's cell subset or site label, decoded: CD45RA+ positively selected. The TCR sequence derives from a woman aged 30 to 39 in good health. The bases are TGTGCCAGCAGCTCTTTTCAGAGGAGCTCCTACGAGCAGTACTTC. Translated, it reads CASSSFQRSSYEQYF.